This T cell receptor beta chain originates from a study of tumor-infiltrating lymphocytes in primary liver carcinoma. Whole-study context: Each of the growths was stage T1-T3 N0M0, extending about 4.2 to 11 cm across. General study findings and limits: No comparison of CD4+ and CD8+ repertoires was made, since the samples were bulk unsorted.

RNA was extracted from whole blood without cell sorting, alongside germline DNA. A primer matching the constant region was used to make TCR beta cDNA from approximately 0.45 ug of total RNA. What produced the TCR beta libraries was three nested multiplex PCR rounds using slightly modified ARM-PCR. A C-beta reverse primer and TRBV1-TRBV30 forward primers served in each of the first two PCR rounds, at 10 cycles apiece. TCRdb reprocessed the multiplex PCR reads with MiXCR, giving one entry per CDR3 protein. The sample lists 320,000 or so distinct CDR3 sequences; approximately 65% were seen once. Turning to this clonotype: Its target is unknown. Because the CDR3 is missing its conserved closing phenylalanine or tryptophan, this is likely a read error. The DNA is omitted, as the CDR3 cannot be located on it reliably, and the CDR3 follows TCRdb's listing.

Germline values: CDR1 SGHNT, CDR2 YENEEA. The CDR3 is 15 amino acids long, termini counted. The source of this sequence is a man aged 40-50 years with primary liver carcinoma and hepatitis B virus infection. The sample comprised peripheral blood. V and J are TRBV11-3 and TRBJ2-2; no DNA check was done on the table's D call, TRBD1. CDR3 protein: CASSLDRQITGELFL.